This record covers a single T cell receptor beta chain. No antigen is known for it. The CDR3 loop spans 15 amino acids. Isolated RNA was reverse transcribed in full, so expressed TCRB transcripts were sequenced. Read counts averaged roughly 3.7 million for samples of naive, central memory and regulatory T cells. TCRdb's copy holds only in-frame clones and misses some; the assay was immunoSEQ multiplex PCR. The sample has 300,000 to 400,000 clones, roughly 8% seen once. The sample originates from a study of beta chain features in type 1 diabetes. Study as a whole: The examined sorted cells totaled some 99 million across samples.

Whole-study results and caveats: Possible PCR preference for shorter templates applied equally to patients and controls.

Source material: central memory CD4+ T cells from blood. This clonotype was obtained from a woman under 30 in good health. This chain links TRBV21-1 with TRBJ1-2. TRBV21-1 is a listed pseudogene. As DNA, the CDR3 is TGTGCCAGCAGCAAGCGGCATCTCACTACCTATGGCTACACCTTC. It translates to CASSKRHLTTYGYTF.